In this sample, the clone carrying this T cell receptor beta chain turned up a few times. Its specificity is not known. Regarding time point: week 47, end of study. Doses consisted of 300 ug of mutant IDH1 20-mer peptide each, paired with topical imiquimod. This sample is drawn from a study of a mutant IDH1 vaccine in newly diagnosed glioma. Turning to the study itself: Vaccine administration was initiated 4-6 weeks following radiotherapy alone, or with temozolomide cycles. Therapy received beforehand was radiotherapy, temozolomide, or both, with most patients given both.

Profiling relied on immunoSEQ multiplex PCR, and the TCRdb table lists in-frame clones only, not all of them. The sample includes some 42,000 clones, approximately 86% of them seen just once. The CDR3 runs 15 residues. CDR1 and CDR2 (germline): GTSNPN, SVGIG (reference sequence). Trimming left V 7 bases short and J 0 bases short, with 18 bases between. The sequenced sample was PBMCs, obtained from a glioma patient whose treatment included an IDH1 peptide vaccine. The J gene is TRBJ1-1, the V gene TRBV30, with a weak D call TRBD1 (5 bases). The receptor's source is a man aged 18 to 29 with glioma. Some clones in this sample may be carry-over from other donors' samples. The CDR3 reads CALIRTGTMNTEAFF. The CDR3, as DNA: TGTGCCTTGATACGCACAGGAACCATGAACACTGAAGCTTTCTTT.